A single sample is the source of the 32 T cell receptor beta chains below, sequenced in a study. Via MiXCR, TCRdb re-called the 5' RACE reads, giving one row per CDR3 protein. The sample contains about 40,000 distinct CDR3 sequences, approximately 20% of which appear only once. The sample comprised naive CD4+ T cells sorted from a lymph node. As for subset: naive CD4+ T cells, CD4+CD45RA+CD25-. All receptors come from a female donor with breast cancer.

This rearrangement joins TRBV2 to TRBJ2-1, with D possibly being TRBD1 or TRBD2 (5 bases each). Trimming left V 2 bases short and J 10 bases short, with 12 bases between. Looked up from germline, CDR1 is SNHLY and CDR2 is FYNNEI. The CDR3 totals 13 residues. The CDR3 is CASSENPGTEQFF. CDR3 DNA sequence: TGTGCCAGCAGTGAAAACCCCGGGACGGAGCAGTTCTTC.

This clonotype came up many times. V gene TRBV7-9 combines with J gene TRBJ2-3; D is unresolved. The germline gives CDR1 SEHNR, CDR2 FQNEAQ (reference sequence). V was clipped by 5 bases and J by 6 bases, with 6 bases between them. The CDR3 covers 11 residues. The CDR3 DNA is TGTGCCAGCAGCGCGGCCGATACGCAGTATTTT. Protein product: CASSAADTQYF.

By proportion, this clonotype is medium-sized (0.01 to 0.1%). V and J are TRBV7-9 and TRBJ1-5; D remains unclear. Per the germline V gene, CDR1 is SEHNR and CDR2 is FQNEAQ (reference sequence). This CDR3 comprises 14 residues. V was cut by 1 base and J by 6 bases, with 10 bases left in between. CDR3 amino acids: CASSLGQDGQPQHF. For the CDR3, the DNA is TGTGCCAGCAGCTTAGGCCAAGATGGTCAGCCCCAGCATTTT.

This clonotype was observed at least ten times. This chain uses TRBV5-1 with TRBJ2-6; 10 bases align to TRBD1. Germline trimming cut 4 bases from V and 4 bases from J; bases unmatched to any gene: 8. The CDR3 totals 17 residues. Germline V gives CDR1 SGHRS, CDR2 YFSETQ. The CDR3 nucleotides read TGCGCCAGCAGCGTGACAGGGGGCTATACCGGGGCCAACGTCCTGACTTTC. The encoded protein is CASSVTGGYTGANVLTF.

This sequence joins TRBV5-4 and TRBJ2-1, with TRBD2 identical over 9 bases. The ends lost 2 bases at V and 9 bases at J; junction bases unmatched: 9. This CDR3 has 15 amino acids. Germline V gives CDR1 SGHNT, CDR2 YYREEE (reference sequence). CDR3 residues: CASSLARGRASEQFF. CDR3 nucleotides: TGTGCCAGCAGCTTAGCTCGCGGGAGGGCCAGTGAGCAGTTCTTC.

The gene calls are TRBV7-9 and TRBJ2-5, with D perhaps matching TRBD2 (5 bases). Germline V gene lookup returns CDR1 SEHNR and CDR2 FQNEAQ (reference sequence). Trimming removed 6 bases from V and 5 bases from J, with 10 bases in between. CDR3 length equals 12 residues. CDR3 nucleotides: TGTGCCAGCAGTGAGGGATTGGAGACCCAGTACTTC. Its translation: CASSEGLETQYF. Full variable domain (outside the CDR3, taken from reference TRBV7-9 and TRBJ2-5): DTGVSQNPRHKITKRGQNVTFRCDPISEHNRLYWYRQTLGQGPEFLTYFQNEAQLEKSRLLSDRFSAERPKGSFSTLEIQRTEQGDSAMYLCASSEGLETQYFGPGTRLLVL.

Concerning this clonotype: This may be a read error: a much more frequent sequence differs by one nucleotide. The J gene is TRBJ2-5, the V gene TRBV12-3 or TRBV12-4; no firm D call. V was shortened by 4 bases and J by 5 bases, with 5 bases between the two germline ends. The CDR3 extends over 11 amino acids. CDR3 residues: CASSSSETQYF. In DNA form, the CDR3 reads TGTGCCAGCAGTTCGTCGGAGACCCAGTACTTC.

V is TRBV6-1 and J is TRBJ2-2, with 9 positions matching TRBD1. In germline, CDR1 is MNHNS, CDR2 SASEGT. The CDR3 is made up of 15 amino acids. V was clipped by 4 bases and J by 5 bases; unmatched bases: 5. For the CDR3, the DNA is TGTGCCAGCAGTGCCAGACAGGGGGAGACCGGGGAGCTGTTTTTT. It translates to CASSARQGETGELFF.

In this sample, this clonotype turned up a few times. This sequence joins TRBV6-2 or TRBV6-3 and TRBJ1-2, with D tentatively TRBD1 (5 bases). This CDR3 spans 14 amino acids. The V gene's germline CDR1 is MNHEY and CDR2 SVGEGT. V was cut by 4 bases and J by 4 bases, with 13 bases left in between. CDR3 sequence: CASSSIRDGYGYTF. CDR3 DNA sequence: TGTGCCAGCAGTTCCATTCGGGACGGCTATGGCTACACCTTC.

This clonotype was counted only a few times. CDR3 residues: CASSLPTGRSEQFF. The CDR3 DNA sequence: TGCGCCAGCAGCCTCCCGACGGGACGGAGTGAGCAGTTCTTC. This chain uses TRBV4-1 with TRBJ2-1; D may correspond to TRBD1 or TRBD2 (5 bases each). Germline values: CDR1 MGHRA, CDR2 YSYEKL. V was trimmed by 4 bases and J by 9 bases, leaving 16 bases between them. The CDR3 runs 14 residues.

The rearrangement uses TRBV7-9 and TRBJ1-4; D gene uncertain. CDR3 length: 14 amino acids. CDR1 is SEHNR, CDR2 FQNEAQ, per germline (reference sequence). The ends were cut back, 4 bases at V and 0 bases at J, with 6 bases in the middle. This chain's CDR3 is CASSSAATNEKLFF. The CDR3, as DNA: TGTGCCAGCAGCTCCGCAGCAACTAATGAAAAACTGTTTTTT.

The rearrangement joins TRBV6-5 to TRBJ1-1; maybe TRBD1 (5 bases). This CDR3 has 14 residues. V shed 4 bases and J shed 7 bases, with 16 bases lying between them. Per the germline V gene, CDR1 is MNHEY and CDR2 is SVGAGI. The CDR3 coding sequence is TGTGCCAGCAGTTGGAGGAATGGGGCGAATGAAGCTTTCTTT. It translates to CASSWRNGANEAFF.

This clonotype was counted a few times. CDR3 sequence: CASISAEGGGNTIYF. The DNA for the CDR3 is TGTGCCAGCATATCTGCGGAGGGAGGTGGAAACACCATATATTTT. The chain employs TRBV6-6 and TRBJ1-3; D uncertain. Germline V gene lookup returns CDR1 MNHNY and CDR2 SVGAGI (reference sequence). V was clipped by 7 bases and J by 3 bases, with 16 bases between them. The CDR3 loop spans 15 amino acids.

With regard to this clonotype: At one of its ends the junction is not consistent with the germline gene, which may arise from a read error. The V call is TRBV6-5, the J call TRBJ2-1; 8 nucleotides line up with TRBD1. CDR1 is MNHEY and CDR2 is SVGAGI in the germline V gene. The CDR3 has 13 amino acids. The CDR3 DNA reads as TGTGCCTGCAGGGCAGGGGGCTCGAATGAGCAGTTCTTC. This sequence encodes CACRAGGSNEQFF.

This clonotype was detected a few times. The rearrangement joins TRBV7-2 to TRBJ2-5; D might be TRBD1 (6 bases). The V and J ends lost 5 bases and 2 bases respectively, with 15 bases between them. The CDR3 extends over 15 amino acids. Germline CDR1 is SGHTA and CDR2 is FQGNSA. The CDR3 region has the DNA TGTGCCAGCAGCGTACAGGGAACTCCGCAAGAGACCCAGTACTTC. The encoded protein is CASSVQGTPQETQYF.

The V call is TRBV5-4, the J call TRBJ1-4, with D maybe TRBD1 (5 bases). The germline CDR1 and CDR2 sequences are SGHNT and YYREEE (reference sequence). Deletions cut 4 bases from V and 6 bases from J, with 10 bases between. The CDR3 spans 13 residues. CDR3 coding DNA: TGTGCCAGCAGCCGGACGGGGGATGAAAAACTGTTTTTT. Translated, it gives CASSRTGDEKLFF.

This clonotype was seen only once. This chain joins TRBV5-5 and TRBJ2-2; D not resolved. The CDR3 has 14 residues. Germline CDR1 and CDR2: SGHKS and YYEKEE (reference sequence). Trimming cost V 4 bases and J 3 bases, with 10 bases left between them. The CDR3 is CASSRRVDTGELFF. In DNA form, the CDR3 reads TGTGCCAGCAGCCGCCGGGTCGACACCGGGGAGCTGTTTTTT.

Concerning this clonotype: This may be a read error, as it is one base from a much larger clone. Because it lacks the conserved phenylalanine or tryptophan at the end, this CDR3 is likely a read error. The CDR3 protein is CSEYREGYGYTV. DNA of the CDR3: TGCAGCGAATACAGGGAGGGGTATGGCTACACCGTC. V is TRBV29-1 and J is TRBJ1-2; tentative D call: TRBD1 (6 bases). The ends were cut back, 7 bases at V and 5 bases at J, with 14 bases in the middle. Germline V gives CDR1 SQVTM, CDR2 ANQGSEA. CDR3 size: 12 residues.

V gene TRBV14 combines with J gene TRBJ2-5, with D possibly being TRBD1 or TRBD2 (5 bases each). V dropped 8 bases and J dropped 3 bases, with 13 bases sitting between them. This CDR3 region has 13 residues. The germline gives CDR1 SGHDN, CDR2 FVKESK. As DNA, the CDR3 is TGTGCCAGCGCGAGGGCAGGGAAAGAGACCCAGTACTTC. Protein sequence: CASARAGKETQYF.

This clonotype was found once. V usage is TRBV30 and J usage is TRBJ1-3, with TRBD1 identical over 7 bases. This CDR3 comprises 13 residues. The V gene end was trimmed by 3 bases and the J gene end by 11 bases; junction bases not matched to a gene: 10. Germline CDR1 GTSNPN, CDR2 SVGIG (reference sequence). The CDR3 DNA sequence: TGTGCCTGGAGACTAGACAGGGCAGGAGCCATATATTTT. Translating gives CAWRLDRAGAIYF.

The gene calls are TRBV7-2 and TRBJ2-7; D is ambiguous. The germline V gene has CDR1 SGHTA and CDR2 FQGNSA. Trimming left V 5 bases short and J 3 bases short, with 8 bases between. This CDR3 has 12 residues. CDR3 sequence: CASSTVRYEQYF. Written as DNA, the CDR3 is TGTGCCAGCAGCACGGTCCGCTACGAGCAGTACTTC.

The chain couples TRBV7-3 to TRBJ2-2; D ambiguous. CDR3 length: 13 amino acids. Germline loops: CDR1 SGHTA, CDR2 FQGTGA. V was clipped by 2 bases and J by 3 bases, with 4 bases between them. CDR3 nucleotide sequence: TGTGCCAGCAGCTTATCGGACACCGGGGAGCTGTTTTTT. It encodes CASSLSDTGELFF. The variable domain in full, with the rest retrieved from reference TRBV7-3 and TRBJ2-2, is GAGVSQTPSNKVTEKGKYVELRCDPISGHTALYWYRQSLGQGPEFLIYFQGTGAADDSGLPNDRFFAVRPEGSVSTLKIQRTERGDSAVYLCASSLSDTGELFFGEGSRLTVL.

This chain links TRBV5-1 with TRBJ1-4, with TRBD1 identical over 7 bases. The germline gives CDR1 SGHRS, CDR2 YFSETQ. The CDR3 totals 16 residues. The V gene end was trimmed by 4 bases and the J gene end by 8 bases; junction bases not matched to a gene: 14. The CDR3, as DNA: TGCGCCAGCAGCCATGGAACAGGGGAGAGTGGGGAAAAACTGTTTTTT. It encodes CASSHGTGESGEKLFF.

This clonotype is medium-sized. The chain has TRBV7-2 and TRBJ1-1; D gene unclear. The CDR3 is made up of 13 amino acids. The germline CDR1 and CDR2 sequences are SGHTA and FQGNSA. V was shortened by 1 base and J by 3 bases, with 6 bases between the two germline ends. In nucleotides, the CDR3 is TGTGCCAGCAGCTTAGAACAGCACACTGAAGCTTTCTTT. Translating gives CASSLEQHTEAFF.

This clonotype showed up many times. The CDR3 sequence: CASSLWAGAQNTEAFF. In DNA form, the CDR3 reads TGCGCCAGCAGCTTGTGGGCAGGGGCTCAGAACACTGAAGCTTTCTTT. V and J are TRBV5-1 and TRBJ1-1; weak D call: TRBD1 (6 bases). Germline loops: CDR1 SGHRS, CDR2 YFSETQ. The V gene lost 1 base and the J gene lost 1 base, with 14 bases spanning the gap. The CDR3 runs 16 residues.

This sequence joins TRBV28 and TRBJ2-7; tentative D call: TRBD1 (6 bases). Looked up from germline, CDR1 is MDHEN and CDR2 is SYDVKM. This CDR3 is built from 13 residues. V lost 6 bases and J 4 bases, leaving 13 bases between the germline ends. DNA of the CDR3: TGTGCCAGCAGACCTACAGGGTTGTACGAGCAGTACTTC. This codes for CASRPTGLYEQYF.

A note on this clonotype: This may arise from a read error, as a much more abundant clone is one base away. This chain uses TRBV5-1 with TRBJ2-3, with D perhaps being TRBD1 or TRBD2 (5 bases each). The V gene's germline CDR1 is SGHRS and CDR2 YFSETQ. The CDR3 is 14 amino acids. The CDR3 DNA reads TGCGCCAGCAGCGTGGGACGGCACACAGAGACGCAGTATTTT. Translation: CASSVGRHTETQYF.

The chain joins TRBV29-1 to TRBJ1-1; TRBD1 matches at 10 bases. CDR1 SQVTM and CDR2 ANQGSEA come from the germline V gene. Trimming at V came to 4 bases and at J to 0 bases, leaving 2 bases not matched to a gene. The CDR3 extends over 14 amino acids. Written as DNA, the CDR3 is TGCAGCGTTGTGGACAGGGGGATGAACACTGAAGCTTTCTTT. As protein: CSVVDRGMNTEAFF.

This clonotype was counted between two and nine times. Because it lacks the conserved phenylalanine or tryptophan at the end, this CDR3 is likely a read error. The chain recombines TRBV20-1 with TRBJ2-3; D gene unclear. This CDR3 spans 14 amino acids. Germline values: CDR1 DFQATT, CDR2 SNEGSKA (reference sequence). The germline V and J ends were trimmed by 6 bases and 0 bases, with 13 bases remaining between them. CDR3 residues: CSARRQPSTDTQYL. The CDR3 DNA is TGCAGTGCCAGGCGGCAGCCTAGCACAGATACGCAGTATCTT.

V usage is TRBV4-2 and J usage is TRBJ1-1; 7 nucleotides line up with TRBD1. This CDR3 is built from 14 residues. V lost 3 bases, J lost 3 bases, and 4 bases stayed unmatched. CDR1 and CDR2 from the germline V gene are LGHNA and YNFKEQ. The CDR3 here is CASSQARGDTEAFF. The CDR3 DNA is TGTGCCAGCAGCCAGGCCAGGGGGGACACTGAAGCTTTCTTT.

This clonotype was seen only a few times. The chain combines TRBV28 with TRBJ1-5; TRBD1 matches 9 bases. The germline CDR1 and CDR2 sequences are MDHEN and SYDVKM. The CDR3 loop spans 18 amino acids. The V segment lost 4 bases and the J segment 0 bases; nucleotides outside the gene matches: 10. The CDR3, as DNA: TGTGCCAGCAGTTCGCCCTACAGGGGGCGGGGTAGCAATCAGCCCCAGCATTTT. This encodes CASSSPYRGRGSNQPQHF.

The table lists this clonotype with a count of one. A much larger clone lies one base from this, so it may be a read error. The chain combines TRBV6-1 with TRBJ1-2, with 7 bases that match TRBD1. V gave up 2 bases and J gave up 5 bases; unmatched junction bases: 8. Germline V gives CDR1 MNHNS, CDR2 SASEGT. This CDR3 has 15 amino acids. The DNA for the CDR3 is TGTGCCAGCAGTGAAACGGGGACAGCCGCTTATGGCTACACCTTC. Its protein is CASSETGTAAYGYTF.